This T cell receptor beta chain is from a study of early T cells in non-severe SARS-CoV-2 infection. As for this clonotype: Its antigen is unknown.

CDR1 is LNHNV, CDR2 YYDKDF, per germline (reference sequence). Trimming took 3 bases from V and 5 from J, leaving 20 bases between them. CDR3 length equals 17 residues. Study-level findings and limits: Matching against VDJdb likely underestimated virus-specific expansions, favoring anti-spike CD8.

Attachment of unique molecular identifiers was made to individual cDNA molecules. TCRdb processed the 5' RACE reads anew with MiXCR; each CDR3 protein has one entry. The data show 80,000 to 100,000 distinct CDR3 sequences, about 15% seen once. V is TRBV15 and J is TRBJ1-3, with D hard to call. The clonotype was recovered from an adult who was a healthcare worker with PCR-confirmed SARS-CoV-2 infection or an uninfected control (not recorded which). Sequencing used whole blood. CDR3 bases: TGTGCCACCAGCAGCTATGACATTTCAGCTAGCCGAAACACCATATATTTT. Its translation is CATSSYDISASRNTIYF.